This TCR beta chain was retrieved from a study of vaccination effects on CD4 cells after COVID-19. The repertoire was sequenced with immunoSEQ multiplex PCR; TCRdb's copy has only in-frame clones and lacks some. Of some 19,000 clones listed, around 70% were seen once; the top ten hold 26%. The germline V and J ends were trimmed by 5 bases and 8 bases, with 12 bases remaining between them. The CDR3 consists of 12 residues. Germline-derived CDR1 and CDR2 are SNHLY and FYNNEI. Pools of viral peptides were used by the ViraFEST assay to expand antigen-specific CD4+ T cells ahead of sequencing. CD4+ T cells were isolated after 10 days of culture. Absence of prior SARS-CoV-2 infection characterized the vaccine recipients, who showed negative nucleocapsid antibodies. On this clone: The target antigen is unknown.

This specimen consisted of CD4+ T cells from PBMCs cultured with HCoV-NL63 spike peptides, obtained before COVID-19 vaccination. The sequence was collected from a human donor who received a COVID-19 vaccine. The chain combines TRBV2 with TRBJ1-2; D call uncertain. In DNA form, the CDR3 reads TGTGCCAGCAGTCGCCCTGGCCAGGGCTACACCTTC. Encoded protein: CASSRPGQGYTF.